The 4 T cell receptor beta chains given below trace back to one sample, sequenced in a study of graft-versus-host responses after intestinal transplantation. These receptors' targets are unknown. TCRdb's copy holds only in-frame clones and misses some; the assay was immunoSEQ multiplex PCR. The table has fewer than 65,000 clones, around 90% seen once. Sequenced material: unstimulated CD4+ T cells sorted from spleen or lymph node cells, taken before transplant. The receptors were gathered from a human donor who was the organ donor for an intestinal transplant.

The chain links TRBV21-1 to TRBJ1-5. TRBV21-1 is listed as a pseudogene. The CDR3 has 18 residues. The CDR3: CASRPGGFMGCSNQPQHF. The CDR3 DNA sequence: TGTGCCAGCAGGCCGGGGGGGTTCATGGGTTGTAGCAATCAGCCCCAGCATTTT.

This clone was detected only once. The CDR3 DNA reads TGTGCCAGCAGCCCCGCCACTACTGAAGCTTTCTTT. As protein: CASSPATTEAFF. This sequence joins TRBV28 and TRBJ1-1, with unresolved D. The ends were cut back, 6 bases at V and 5 bases at J, with 10 bases in the middle. This CDR3 has 12 amino acids. Germline V gives CDR1 MDHEN, CDR2 SYDVKM.

The chain employs TRBV5-4 and TRBJ2-3; TRBD2 agrees at 10 bases. The CDR3 sequence is 15 residues long. Germline V lookup: CDR1 SGHNT, CDR2 YYREEE (reference sequence). V lost 4 bases, J lost 1 base, and 3 bases stayed unmatched. This CDR3 is CASSKGLAGTDTQYF. The CDR3 nucleotides read TGTGCCAGCAGCAAAGGACTAGCGGGCACAGATACGCAGTATTTT.

This chain's CDR3 is CATPAQGFYGYTF. DNA of the CDR3: TGTGCCACCCCTGCACAGGGATTTTATGGCTACACCTTC. This chain joins TRBV28 and TRBJ1-2; the D gene is possibly TRBD1 (6 bases). The CDR3 runs to 13 residues. Germline CDR1 is MDHEN and CDR2 is SYDVKM. The V end was cut by 10 bases, the J end by 5 bases, with 17 bases between.